This TCR beta chain was recovered during a study of T-cell memory formation after mild COVID-19. The V gene lost 0 bases and the J gene lost 8 bases, with 13 bases spanning the gap. Germline V CDR1 and CDR2: DFQATT, SNEGSKA (reference sequence). This CDR3 contains 14 residues. This clonotype was seen repeatedly, ten times or more. What it binds is unknown. TCRdb reprocessed the 5' RACE reads via MiXCR and lists one record per CDR3 protein. This table has around 340,000 distinct CDR3 sequences, about 16% appearing once. Overall study results and limits: Proof of SARS-CoV-2 specificity was absent for the second-wave clones that crested on day 37. Day 15 to 85 contracting clones showed balanced CD4/CD8; later expanders leaned CD4+. Pre-infection memory held some responding clones, suggesting pre-existing cross-reactive T cells responded. CM and EM subsets held most contracting CD4+ clones; EMRA held CD8+ ones.

The V call is TRBV20-1, the J call TRBJ1-4, with D possibly TRBD1 on 6 matching bases. Sequenced material: PBMCs or a T cell subset sorted from them (not recorded which). The receptor was isolated from a man younger than 35 who had mild COVID-19 (a few samples of this study predate the infection). Cell type and time point are not known. As DNA, the CDR3 is TGCAGTGCTAGAGATCTCAGGGGCGGAGAAAAACTGTTTTTT. It encodes CSARDLRGGEKLFF.